Sequencing of this TCR beta chain was carried out in a study of Ad26.COV2.S vaccination and SARS-CoV-2 variants. Turning to the study itself: Ad26.COV2.S arm of COV1001 included the donor.

The sample's treatment: around 19 received Ad26.COV2.S at low or high dose, single or two shots; 5 received placebo; per-sample allocation not given. Following the first vaccine or placebo injection, samples were taken on day 63. What was given as vaccine was an Ad26 vector encoding Wuhan-strain SARS-CoV-2 spike. Only in-frame clones appear in the TCRdb table, and some are missing; sequencing was by immunoSEQ multiplex PCR. Counted here are approximately 360,000 clones, about four fifths occurring once; the ten biggest clones make up nearly 7.5%. V shed 6 bases and J 1 base; nucleotides not matched to a gene: 5. This CDR3 has 16 residues. CDR1 and CDR2 (germline): MNHEY, SMNVEV (reference sequence).

Source: peripheral blood, taken in a trial of Ad26.COV2.S vaccine versus placebo. The sequence derives from a person between 18 and 60 years old who received the Ad26.COV2.S COVID-19 vaccine or a placebo. The V and J genes are TRBV27 and TRBJ2-2; the match to TRBD2 covers 10 bases. CDR3 sequence reads: CASRILAGVNTGELFF. The CDR3 DNA reads as TGTGCCAGCAGAATTCTAGCGGGGGTGAACACCGGGGAGCTGTTTTTT.